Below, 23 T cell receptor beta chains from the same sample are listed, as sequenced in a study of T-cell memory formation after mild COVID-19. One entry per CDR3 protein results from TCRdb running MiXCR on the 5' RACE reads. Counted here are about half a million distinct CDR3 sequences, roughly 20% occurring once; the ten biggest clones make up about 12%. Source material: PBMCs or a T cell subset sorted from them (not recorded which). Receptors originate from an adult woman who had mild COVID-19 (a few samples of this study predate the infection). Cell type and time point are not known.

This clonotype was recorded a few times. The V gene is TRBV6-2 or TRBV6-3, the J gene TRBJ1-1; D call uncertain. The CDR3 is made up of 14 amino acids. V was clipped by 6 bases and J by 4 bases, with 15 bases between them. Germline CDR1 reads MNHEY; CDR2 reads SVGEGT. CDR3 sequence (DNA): TGTGCCAGCAGAGACCTGGGCCCCCCCACTGAAGCTTTCTTT. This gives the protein CASRDLGPPTEAFF.

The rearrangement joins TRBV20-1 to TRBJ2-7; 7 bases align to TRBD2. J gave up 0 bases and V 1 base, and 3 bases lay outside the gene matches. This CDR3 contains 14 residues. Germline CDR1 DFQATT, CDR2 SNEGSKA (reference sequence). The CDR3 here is CSARVRDYSYEQYF. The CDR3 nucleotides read TGCAGTGCTAGAGTCCGGGACTACTCCTACGAGCAGTACTTC.

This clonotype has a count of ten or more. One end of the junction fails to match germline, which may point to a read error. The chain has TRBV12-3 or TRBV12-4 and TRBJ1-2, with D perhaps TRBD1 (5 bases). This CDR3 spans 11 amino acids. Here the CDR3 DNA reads TGCGCCAGCAGCTTGAGGGGTGGCTACACCTTC. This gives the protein CASSLRGGYTF.

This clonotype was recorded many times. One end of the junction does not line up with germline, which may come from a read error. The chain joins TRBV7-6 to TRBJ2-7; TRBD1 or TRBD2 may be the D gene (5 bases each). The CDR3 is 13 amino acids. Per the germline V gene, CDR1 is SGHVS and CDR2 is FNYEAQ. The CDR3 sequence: CASSLGTLYEQYF. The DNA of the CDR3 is TGTGCCAGCAGTTTAGGGACGCTCTACGAGCAGTACTTC.

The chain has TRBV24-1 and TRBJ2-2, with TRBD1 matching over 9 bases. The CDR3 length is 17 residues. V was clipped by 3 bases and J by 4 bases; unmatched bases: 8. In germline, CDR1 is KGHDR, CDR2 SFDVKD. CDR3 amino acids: CATSDPRTGDSTGELFF. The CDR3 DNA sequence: TGTGCCACCAGTGATCCAAGGACAGGGGATAGCACCGGGGAGCTGTTTTTT.

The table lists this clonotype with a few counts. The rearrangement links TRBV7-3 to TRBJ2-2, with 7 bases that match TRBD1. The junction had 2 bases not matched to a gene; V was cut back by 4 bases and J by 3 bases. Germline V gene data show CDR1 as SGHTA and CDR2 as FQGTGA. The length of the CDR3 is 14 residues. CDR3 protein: CASSWDSYTGELFF. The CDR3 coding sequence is TGTGCCAGCAGCTGGGACAGCTACACCGGGGAGCTGTTTTTT. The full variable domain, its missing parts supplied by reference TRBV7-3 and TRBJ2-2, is GAGVSQTPSNKVTEKGKYVELRCDPISGHTALYWYRQSLGQGPEFLIYFQGTGAADDSGLPNDRFFAVRPEGSVSTLKIQRTERGDSAVYLCASSWDSYTGELFFGEGSRLTVL.

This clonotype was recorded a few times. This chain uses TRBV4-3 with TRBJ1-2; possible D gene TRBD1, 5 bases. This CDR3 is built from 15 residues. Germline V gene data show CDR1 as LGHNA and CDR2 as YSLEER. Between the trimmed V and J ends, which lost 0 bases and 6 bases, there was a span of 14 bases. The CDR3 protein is CASSQERGMVDGYTF. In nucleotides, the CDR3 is TGCGCCAGCAGCCAAGAAAGGGGCATGGTTGATGGCTACACCTTC.

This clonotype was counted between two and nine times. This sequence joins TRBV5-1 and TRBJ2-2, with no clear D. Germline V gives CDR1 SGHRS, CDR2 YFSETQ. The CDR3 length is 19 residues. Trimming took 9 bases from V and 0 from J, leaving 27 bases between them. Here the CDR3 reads CATCYYSRTVNANTGELFF. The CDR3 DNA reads TGCGCCACCTGCTATTACTCCCGTACGGTCAACGCGAACACCGGGGAGCTGTTTTTT.

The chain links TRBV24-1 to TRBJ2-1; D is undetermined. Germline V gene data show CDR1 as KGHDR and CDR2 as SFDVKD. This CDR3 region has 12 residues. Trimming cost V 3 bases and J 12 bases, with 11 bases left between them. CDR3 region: CATSDAFGRQFF. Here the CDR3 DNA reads TGTGCCACCAGTGATGCCTTTGGGCGGCAGTTCTTC.

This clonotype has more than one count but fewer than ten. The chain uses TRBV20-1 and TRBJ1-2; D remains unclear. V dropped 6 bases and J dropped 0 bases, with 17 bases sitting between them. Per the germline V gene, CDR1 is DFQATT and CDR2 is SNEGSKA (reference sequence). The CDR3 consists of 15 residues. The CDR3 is CSASDYSATNYGYTF. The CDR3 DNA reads TGCAGTGCGTCCGATTACAGCGCTACTAACTATGGCTACACCTTC.

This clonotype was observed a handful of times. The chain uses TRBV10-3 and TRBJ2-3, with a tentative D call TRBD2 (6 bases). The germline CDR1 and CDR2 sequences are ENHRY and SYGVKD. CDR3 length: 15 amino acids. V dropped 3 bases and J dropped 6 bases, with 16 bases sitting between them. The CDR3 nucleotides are TGTGCCATCAGTGACGTGGGGACTGAGACGGATACGCAGTATTTT. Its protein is CAISDVGTETDTQYF.

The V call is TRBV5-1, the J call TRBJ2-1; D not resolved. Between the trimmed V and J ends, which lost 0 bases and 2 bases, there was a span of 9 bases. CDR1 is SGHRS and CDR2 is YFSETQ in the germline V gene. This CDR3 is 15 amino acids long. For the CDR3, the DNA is TGCGCCAGCAGCTTGGCCGTAGACGCCTACAATGAGCAGTTCTTC. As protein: CASSLAVDAYNEQFF.

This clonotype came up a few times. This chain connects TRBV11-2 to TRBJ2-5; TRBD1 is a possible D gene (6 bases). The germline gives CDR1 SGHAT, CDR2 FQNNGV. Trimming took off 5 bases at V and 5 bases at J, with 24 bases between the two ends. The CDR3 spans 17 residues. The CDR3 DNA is TGTGCCAGCAGCCCACCGGTGGGCAGGGGCTGGGAGGAGACCCAGTACTTC. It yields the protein CASSPPVGRGWEETQYF.

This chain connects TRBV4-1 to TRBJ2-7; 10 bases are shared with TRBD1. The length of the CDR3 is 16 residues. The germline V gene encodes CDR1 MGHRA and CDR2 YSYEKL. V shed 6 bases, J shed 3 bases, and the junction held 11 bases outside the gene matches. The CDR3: CASRPASGTGVYEQYF. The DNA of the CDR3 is TGCGCCAGCAGACCCGCTTCGGGGACAGGGGTCTACGAGCAGTACTTC.

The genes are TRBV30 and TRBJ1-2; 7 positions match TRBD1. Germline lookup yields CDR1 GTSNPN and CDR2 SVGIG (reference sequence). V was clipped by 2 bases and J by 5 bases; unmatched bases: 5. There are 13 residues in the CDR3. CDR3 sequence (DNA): TGTGCCTGGAGTAGGGACAGACCATATGGCTACACCTTC. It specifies CAWSRDRPYGYTF.

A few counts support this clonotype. CDR3 DNA: TGCGCCAGCAGCCAAGAACAGAGCACAGATACGCAGTATTTT. As protein: CASSQEQSTDTQYF. J is TRBJ2-3 and V is TRBV4-1, with D unclear. This CDR3 contains 14 residues. Trimming cost V 0 bases and J 0 bases, with 4 bases left between them. Germline CDR1 MGHRA, CDR2 YSYEKL.

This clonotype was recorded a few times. Here the CDR3 DNA reads TGCGCCAGCAGCCGGTTTGGGGAGCTGTTTTTT. The encoded protein is CASSRFGELFF. The chain carries TRBV4-1 and TRBJ2-2, with D uncertain. This CDR3 contains 11 residues. V dropped 4 bases and J dropped 8 bases, with 5 bases sitting between them. In germline, CDR1 is MGHRA, CDR2 YSYEKL.

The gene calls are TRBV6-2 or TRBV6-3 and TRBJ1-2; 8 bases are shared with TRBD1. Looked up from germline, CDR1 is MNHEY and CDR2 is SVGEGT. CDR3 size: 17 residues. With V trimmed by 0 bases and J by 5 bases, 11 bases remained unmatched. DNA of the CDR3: TGTGCCAGCAGTTACTCGATAGGACAGGGATCGAGGTATGGCTACACCTTC. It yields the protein CASSYSIGQGSRYGYTF.

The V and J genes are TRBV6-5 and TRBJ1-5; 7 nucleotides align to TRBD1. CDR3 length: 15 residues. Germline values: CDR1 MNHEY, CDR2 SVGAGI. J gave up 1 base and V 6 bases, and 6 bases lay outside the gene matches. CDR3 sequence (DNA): TGTGCCAGCAGACAACAGGGGCCCAGCAATCAGCCCCAGCATTTT. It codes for CASRQQGPSNQPQHF.

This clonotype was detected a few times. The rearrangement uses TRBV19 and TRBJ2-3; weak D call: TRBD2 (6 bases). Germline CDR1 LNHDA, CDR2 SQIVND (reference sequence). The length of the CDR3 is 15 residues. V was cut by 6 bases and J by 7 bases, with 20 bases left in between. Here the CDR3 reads CASRPGGSRTNTQYF. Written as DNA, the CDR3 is TGTGCCAGTAGGCCCGGAGGGTCTCGTACCAATACGCAGTATTTT.

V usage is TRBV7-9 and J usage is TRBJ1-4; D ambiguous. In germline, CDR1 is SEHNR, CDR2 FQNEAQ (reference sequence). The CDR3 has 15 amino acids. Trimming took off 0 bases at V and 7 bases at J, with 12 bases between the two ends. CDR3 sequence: CASSLAAYKGEKLFF. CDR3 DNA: TGTGCCAGCAGCTTAGCGGCGTACAAGGGTGAAAAACTGTTTTTT. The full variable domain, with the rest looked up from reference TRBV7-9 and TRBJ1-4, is DTGVSQNPRHKITKRGQNVTFRCDPISEHNRLYWYRQTLGQGPEFLTYFQNEAQLEKSRLLSDRFSAERPKGSFSTLEIQRTEQGDSAMYLCASSLAAYKGEKLFFGSGTQLSVL.

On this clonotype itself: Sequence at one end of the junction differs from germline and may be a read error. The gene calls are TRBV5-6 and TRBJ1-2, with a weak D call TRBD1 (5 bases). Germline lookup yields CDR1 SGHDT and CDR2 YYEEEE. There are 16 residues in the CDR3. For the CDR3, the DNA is TGTGCCAGCAGCTTGGACGGGGGAAGCTATGGCTACACCGGGGACTTC. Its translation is CASSLDGGSYGYTGDF.

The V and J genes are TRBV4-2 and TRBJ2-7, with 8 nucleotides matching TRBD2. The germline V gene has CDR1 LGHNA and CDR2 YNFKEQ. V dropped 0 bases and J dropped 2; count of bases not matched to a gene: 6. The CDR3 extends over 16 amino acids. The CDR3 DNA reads TGTGCCAGCAGCCAAGATGTTACTAGCGGACCCTACGAGCAGTACTTC. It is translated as CASSQDVTSGPYEQYF.